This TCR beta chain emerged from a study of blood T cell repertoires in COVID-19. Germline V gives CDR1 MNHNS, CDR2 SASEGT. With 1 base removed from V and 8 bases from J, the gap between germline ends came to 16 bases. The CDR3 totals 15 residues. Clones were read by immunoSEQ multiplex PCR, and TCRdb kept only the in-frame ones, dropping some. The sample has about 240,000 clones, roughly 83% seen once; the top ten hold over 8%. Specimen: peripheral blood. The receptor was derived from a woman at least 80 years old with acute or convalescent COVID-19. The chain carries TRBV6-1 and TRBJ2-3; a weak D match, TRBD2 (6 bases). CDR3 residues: CASSEGVLAQGTQYF. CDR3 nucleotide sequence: TGTGCCAGCAGTGAAGGGGTCCTAGCGCAGGGTACGCAGTATTTT.